These T cell receptor beta chains were read from a single sample in a study of shared clonotypes between healthy human individuals. Only in-frame clones appear in the TCRdb table, and some are missing; sequencing was by immunoSEQ multiplex PCR. The sample lists roughly 700,000 clones, 74% occurring once. The sequenced sample consisted of memory CD4+ T cells sorted from blood. The receptors were gathered from a woman in her 30s in good health. The conserved cysteine and the conserved F or W are not part of the CDR3 here. The D gene is left open where the match is weak.

>TRBV18|-|TRBJ2-7
ASSQSNEGEQY
>TRBV10-3|-|TRBJ1-4
AIKPPNRYRLANEKLF
>TRBV19|-|TRBJ1-5
ASSYPLSGINQPQH
>TRBV6-5|-|TRBJ1-1
ASSRQTLNTEAF
>TRBV10-2|TRBD2|TRBJ2-7
ASSDNLSGRAYEQY
>TRBV7-2|-|TRBJ2-7
ASSRRTDSGEQY
>TRBV5-6|-|TRBJ1-4
ASSFGGFNEKLF
>TRBV19|TRBD1|TRBJ1-5
ASSIQGGQPQH
>TRBV19|-|TRBJ1-5
ASSRGQYSNQPQH
>TRBV2|TRBD1|TRBJ2-7
ASSVGGGQEY
>TRBV28|TRBD1|TRBJ2-5
ASSFWTGLQETQY
>TRBV5-1|-|TRBJ2-3
ASSLGGPTDTQY
>TRBV19|-|TRBJ2-3
ASRPSGSTDTQY
>TRBV25-1|TRBD1|TRBJ2-3
ASTTPGQGADTQY
>TRBV7-9|-|TRBJ1-1
ASSSPPLNTEAF
>TRBV5-1|-|TRBJ1-4
ASRPGWGSEKLF
>TRBV6-5|-|TRBJ1-2
ASSYQQRTGYGYT
>TRBV5-1|TRBD1|TRBJ2-7
ASGPGTESYEQY
>TRBV7-8|-|TRBJ2-6
ASSFNRKSSGANVLT
>TRBV25-1|-|TRBJ2-1
ASSEGGRARTYNEQF
>TRBV7-9|TRBD2|TRBJ2-1
ASETGGHYNEQF
>TRBV2|-|TRBJ2-1
ASGGPSSYNEQF
>TRBV28|-|TRBJ2-6
ASRPQGAGANVLT
>TRBV7-2|-|TRBJ2-3
ASSLGLASRYRTDTQY
>TRBV19|TRBD2|TRBJ2-1
ASGKLAGPSSYNEQF
>TRBV27|-|TRBJ1-6
ASRAGVASPLH
>TRBV29-1|-|TRBJ2-3
SVGAAVSTDTQY
>TRBV5-1|-|TRBJ1-1
ASSLQGDTEAF
>TRBV27|-|TRBJ2-1
ASSYRLGHEQF
>TRBV4-1|TRBD1|TRBJ2-3
ASSLAGTGGTDTQY
>TRBV28|-|TRBJ1-2
ASSLSITGWDGYT
>TRBV27|-|TRBJ2-2
ASRQSRGLGTGELF
>TRBV10-2|-|TRBJ2-1
ASRGDRPQDEQF
>TRBV28|-|TRBJ2-7
ASSSNYEQY
>TRBV28|TRBD1|TRBJ1-1
ASSLPDRGRTEAF
>TRBV9|-|TRBJ2-3
ASSVSGRLPDTQY
>TRBV15|TRBD1|TRBJ1-4
ATSKQGDEKLF
>TRBV9|-|TRBJ2-1
ASSARRGSYNEQF
>TRBV6-5|-|TRBJ2-7
ASSIQEFYEQY
>TRBV29-1|TRBD2|TRBJ2-7
SVRTSANYEQY
>TRBV19|TRBD1|TRBJ2-1
ASSLGTGLAYNEQF
>TRBV5-1|-|TRBJ2-7
ASSTGPNYEQY
>TRBV5-8|TRBD1|TRBJ2-5
ASSPGQGAGETQY
>TRBV5-1|-|TRBJ1-1
ASSWDPNTEAF
>TRBV19|-|TRBJ1-4
ASSLGYSNEKLF
>TRBV5-6|-|TRBJ2-3
ASSLGPSSTDTQY
>TRBV5-1|TRBD1|TRBJ1-4
ASSGGTEGEKLF
>TRBV28|-|TRBJ1-5
ASSRDFHQPQH
>TRBV5-1|-|TRBJ1-5
ASSLGGAEWPQH
>TRBV29-1|-|TRBJ2-1
SVGYGESSYNEQF
>TRBV28|-|TRBJ1-4
ASNKGLNEKLF